The clone carrying this T cell receptor (beta chain) was observed at least ten times. Researchers took RNA transcripts and amplified the TCR beta CDR3 regions from them. Using the HTBI primer set, a first-round RT-PCR was run on the TCR CDR3. TCRdb redid the calling of the multiplex PCR reads with MiXCR, one entry per CDR3 protein. The table records more than 450,000 distinct CDR3 sequences, around 15% of them present only once. The data derive from a study of T cells in Graves' hyperthyroidism and ophthalmopathy. V dropped 2 bases and J dropped 7; count of bases not matched to a gene: 12. CDR1 and CDR2 (germline): LGHDT, YNNKEL (reference sequence). There are 17 residues in the CDR3.

The chain links TRBV3-1 to TRBJ2-1; TRBD1 agrees at 9 bases. Sequencing used blood. This receptor was obtained from a woman aged 40-49 years with Graves' hyperthyroidism. CDR3 sequence: CASSQHSAGTGLNEQFF. DNA for the CDR3: TGTGCCAGCAGCCAACATTCCGCCGGGACAGGGTTGAATGAGCAGTTCTTC.